This T cell receptor beta chain came from a study of blood T cell repertoires in COVID-19. Study details: What the recovered Cohort 3 donors had was two negative PCRs, clearance, or symptom resolution.

Sequencing used immunoSEQ multiplex PCR; TCRdb keeps in-frame clones, though not all of them. Among about 210,000 clones listed, around nine tenths were seen once. The CDR3 totals 15 residues. Looked up from germline, CDR1 is SGHRS and CDR2 is YFSETQ. V lost 1 base and J lost 2; bases outside the gene matches: 3. The sequence was obtained from a man younger than 40 in a cohort exposed to, infected with or recovered from COVID-19 (not recorded which). Sequenced material: PBMCs or T cells enriched from blood (not recorded which). The chain carries TRBV5-1 and TRBJ2-3, with TRBD2 matching over 8 bases. CDR3 loop: CASSLRGGNTDTQYF. The CDR3 DNA is TGCGCCAGCAGCTTGCGGGGGGGGAACACAGATACGCAGTATTTT.